The clone carrying this T cell receptor beta chain was observed at least ten times. The CDR3 is made up of 13 amino acids. Germline V CDR1 and CDR2: ENHRY, SYGVKD. Trimming removed 6 bases from V and 2 bases from J, with 11 bases in between. This entry is derived from a study of regulatory T cells in long-lasting Graves disease. Library construction for TCR beta used iRepertoire HTBI primers and Arm-PCR of CDR3 regions. Per the authors' pipeline: Segment identification across samples yielded around 64 TRBV and 12 to 15 TRBJ segments. MiXCR, applied by TCRdb to the multiplex PCR reads, yields one record per CDR3 protein. The V and J calls come from TCRdb's annotation, not from the publication. This table holds some 300,000 distinct CDR3 sequences, more than 20% found once. The time point: persistent/refractory GD, antithyroid drugs over 5 years with positive TRAb. PBMC RNA was the source of the TCR library.

This specimen consisted of peripheral blood mononuclear cells (PBMCs), obtained when the disease was refractory, from a patient treated with antithyroid drugs. This receptor was identified in a female donor with Graves disease. The chain recombines TRBV10-3 with TRBJ2-7; D unresolved. The DNA for the CDR3 is TGTGCCATCAGATCCGAGGAGCCCTACGAGCAGTACTTC. Protein sequence: CAIRSEEPYEQYF.